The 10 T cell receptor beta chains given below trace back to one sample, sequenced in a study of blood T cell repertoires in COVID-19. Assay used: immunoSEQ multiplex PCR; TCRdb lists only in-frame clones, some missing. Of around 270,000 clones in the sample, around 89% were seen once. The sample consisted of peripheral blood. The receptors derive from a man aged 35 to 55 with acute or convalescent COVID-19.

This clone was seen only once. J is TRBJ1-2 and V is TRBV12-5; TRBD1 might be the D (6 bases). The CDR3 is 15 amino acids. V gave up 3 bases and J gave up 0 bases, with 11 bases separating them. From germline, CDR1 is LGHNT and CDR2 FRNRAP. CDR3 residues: CASGFRGRPNYGYTF. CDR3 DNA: TGTGCTAGTGGTTTCAGGGGCCGACCTAACTATGGCTACACCTTC.

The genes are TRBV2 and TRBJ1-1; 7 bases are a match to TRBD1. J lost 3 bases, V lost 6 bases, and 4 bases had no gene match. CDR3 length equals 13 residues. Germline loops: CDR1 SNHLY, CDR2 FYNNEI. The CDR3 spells CASRRGQDTEAFF. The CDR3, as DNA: TGTGCCAGCAGGAGGGGGCAGGACACTGAAGCTTTCTTT. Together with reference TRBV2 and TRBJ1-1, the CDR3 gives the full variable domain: EPEVTQTPSHQVTQMGQEVILRCVPISNHLYFYWYRQILGQKVEFLVSFYNNEISEKSEIFDDQFSVERPDGSNFTLKIRSTKLEDSAMYFCASRRGQDTEAFFGQGTRLTVV.

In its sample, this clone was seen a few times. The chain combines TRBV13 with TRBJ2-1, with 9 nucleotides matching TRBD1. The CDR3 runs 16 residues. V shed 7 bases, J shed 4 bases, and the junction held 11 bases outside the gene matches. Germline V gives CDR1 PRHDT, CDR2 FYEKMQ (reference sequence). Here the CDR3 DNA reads TGTGCCAGCACGCTCCGGACAGGGGCCTTTTACAATGAGCAGTTCTTC. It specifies CASTLRTGAFYNEQFF.

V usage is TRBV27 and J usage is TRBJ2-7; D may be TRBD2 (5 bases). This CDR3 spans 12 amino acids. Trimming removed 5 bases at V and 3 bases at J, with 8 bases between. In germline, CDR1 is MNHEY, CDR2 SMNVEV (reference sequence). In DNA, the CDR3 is TGTGCCAGCAGTCAACGGGGCTACGAGCAGTACTTC. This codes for CASSQRGYEQYF.

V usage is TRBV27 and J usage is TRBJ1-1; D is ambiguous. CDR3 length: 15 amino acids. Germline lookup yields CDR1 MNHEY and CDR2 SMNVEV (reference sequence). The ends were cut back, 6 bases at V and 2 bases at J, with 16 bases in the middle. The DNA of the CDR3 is TGTGCCAGCAGACTCCTTTCTAGAATAAACACTGAAGCTTTCTTT. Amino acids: CASRLLSRINTEAFF.

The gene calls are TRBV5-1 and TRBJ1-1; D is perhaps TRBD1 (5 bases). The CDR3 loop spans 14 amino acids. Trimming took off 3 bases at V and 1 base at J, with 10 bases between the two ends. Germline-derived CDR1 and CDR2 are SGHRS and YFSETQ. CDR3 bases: TGCGCCAGCAGCTGGGACTTAAGGAACACTGAAGCTTTCTTT. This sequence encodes CASSWDLRNTEAFF.

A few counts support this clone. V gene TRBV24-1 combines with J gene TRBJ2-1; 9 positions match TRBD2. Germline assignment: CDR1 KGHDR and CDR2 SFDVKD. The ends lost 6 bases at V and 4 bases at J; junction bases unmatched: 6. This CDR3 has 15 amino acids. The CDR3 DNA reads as TGTGCCACCAGTAGTCCAGCGGGGGGTTACAATGAGCAGTTCTTC. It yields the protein CATSSPAGGYNEQFF.

CDR3 bases: TGCGCCAGCAGCGGGGAGACAGGGGGACACAATGAGCAGTTCTTC. This translates into CASSGETGGHNEQFF. The chain couples TRBV10-1 to TRBJ2-1; 9 nucleotides line up with TRBD1. Trimming at V came to 6 bases and at J to 5 bases, leaving 8 bases not matched to a gene. The length of the CDR3 is 15 residues. Germline values: CDR1 WNHNN, CDR2 SYGVQD (reference sequence).

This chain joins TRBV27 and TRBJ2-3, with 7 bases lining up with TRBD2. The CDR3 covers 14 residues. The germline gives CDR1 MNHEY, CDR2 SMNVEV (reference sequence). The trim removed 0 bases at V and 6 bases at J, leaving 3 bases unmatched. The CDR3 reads CASSLSGGWDTQYF. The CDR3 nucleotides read TGTGCCAGCAGTTTATCGGGGGGGTGGGATACGCAGTATTTT.

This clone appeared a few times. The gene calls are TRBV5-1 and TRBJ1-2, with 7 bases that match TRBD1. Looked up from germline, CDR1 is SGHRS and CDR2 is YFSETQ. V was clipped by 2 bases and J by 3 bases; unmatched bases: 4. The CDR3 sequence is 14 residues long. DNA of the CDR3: TGCGCCAGCAGCTTTGGAGGGGGCGACTATGGCTACACCTTC. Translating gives CASSFGGGDYGYTF.